This T cell receptor beta chain is from a study of T cells in Graves' hyperthyroidism and ophthalmopathy. A note on this clonotype: Its antigen is unknown. At one end the junction does not follow the germline gene, possibly because of a read error.

In germline, CDR1 is SQVTM, CDR2 ANQGSEA. This CDR3 comprises 11 residues. Using RNA transcripts as the source, TCR beta CDR3 regions were amplified. The TCR CDR3 first-round RT-PCR relied on the HTBI primer set. Using its own MiXCR run on the multiplex PCR reads, TCRdb lists one record per CDR3 protein. Among about 530,000 distinct CDR3 sequences listed, 15% to 20% were seen once. Ophthalmopathy patients all had a Clinical Activity Score of at least 3, a NOSPECS grade of at least 4 and disease under 3 months old. Criteria for exclusion of patients were uncontrolled infection, other autoimmune disease, pregnancy or lactation. Notes on the study in general: Researchers found most expanded thyroid clonotypes above 0.001 in blood as well.

This chain links TRBV29-1 with TRBJ2-2; tentatively, D is TRBD2 (6 bases). The source is a woman younger than 35 with Graves' ophthalmopathy. The sequencing sample was made of blood. This chain's CDR3 is CGGRDSGELCF. The CDR3 DNA reads TGCGGTGGCAGGGACTCCGGGGAGCTGTGTTTT.